This entry lists 27 T cell receptor beta chains sequenced from one sample in a study of cytomegalovirus exposure and HLA in healthy donors. PCR was performed using 60 Vbeta and 13 Jbeta primers. TCRdb keeps only in-frame clones here, not all; method: immunoSEQ multiplex PCR. The sample records fewer than 200,000 clones, roughly 80% being singletons. Sequencing used PBMCs. The origin of the receptors is a woman between 18 and 29 years old in good health and CMV-seronegative.

The rearrangement joins TRBV19 to TRBJ2-7, with D perhaps TRBD1 (5 bases). Germline CDR1 is LNHDA and CDR2 is SQIVND (reference sequence). The ends were cut back, 3 bases at V and 7 bases at J, with 13 bases in the middle. The CDR3 has 13 amino acids. The CDR3 DNA reads TGTGCCAGTAGTATCGTGGCAGCAGGGGAGCAGTACTTC. It encodes CASSIVAAGEQYF. Using reference TRBV19 and TRBJ2-7 for the parts outside the CDR3, the full variable domain is DGGITQSPKYLFRKEGQNVTLSCEQNLNHDAMYWYRQDPGQGLRLIYYSQIVNDFQKGDIAEGYSVSREKKESFPLTVTSAQKNPTAFYLCASSIVAAGEQYFGPGTRLTVT.

The chain is built from TRBV5-1 and TRBJ2-7; TRBD1 matches at 9 bases. There are 13 residues in the CDR3. CDR1 is SGHRS and CDR2 is YFSETQ in the germline V gene. After removal of 4 bases from V and 4 bases from J, the junction contained 3 bases not matched to a gene. CDR3 in amino acids: CASSLGTGYEQYF. The CDR3 coding sequence is TGCGCCAGCAGCCTAGGGACAGGGTACGAGCAGTACTTC.

The V gene is TRBV27, the J gene TRBJ1-1; D gene ambiguous. The CDR3 contains 17 residues. Germline V gives CDR1 MNHEY, CDR2 SMNVEV (reference sequence). V gave up 3 bases and J gave up 0 bases, with 17 bases separating them. In nucleotides, the CDR3 is TGTGCCAGCAGTTTTCGATCTAGAAGAATGATGAACACTGAAGCTTTCTTT. It encodes CASSFRSRRMMNTEAFF.

DNA for the CDR3: TGTGCCAGCAGTTTCAGCGGGCTTTACACTGAAGCTTTCTTT. It yields the protein CASSFSGLYTEAFF. This sequence joins TRBV6-5 and TRBJ1-1, with D unresolved. Deletions cut 4 bases from V and 3 bases from J, with 12 bases between. CDR3 size: 14 residues. In germline, CDR1 is MNHEY, CDR2 SVGAGI.

The chain has TRBV7-9 and TRBJ2-1; 13 bases map to TRBD2. There are 17 residues in the CDR3. CDR1 is SEHNR, CDR2 FQNEAQ, per germline (reference sequence). J was trimmed by 8 bases and V by 5 bases; bases with no gene match: 12. The CDR3 coding sequence is TGTGCCAGCAGCCTAGGATATGGACTAGCGGGAGTCGATGAGCAGTTCTTC. Translation gives CASSLGYGLAGVDEQFF.

V gene TRBV29-1 combines with J gene TRBJ1-4; 10 nucleotides agree with TRBD1. The CDR3 loop spans 14 amino acids. From germline, CDR1 is SQVTM and CDR2 ANQGSEA. The V segment lost 4 bases and the J segment 8 bases; nucleotides outside the gene matches: 7. CDR3 sequence reads: CSVVRTGGQEKLFF. CDR3 bases: TGCAGCGTTGTTCGGACAGGGGGACAGGAAAAACTGTTTTTT. Variable domain in full (rest from reference TRBV29-1 and TRBJ1-4): SAVISQKPSRDICQRGTSLTIQCQVDSQVTMMFWYRQQPGQSLTLIATANQGSEATYESGFVIDKFPISRPNLTFSTLTVSNMSPEDSSIYLCSVVRTGGQEKLFFGSGTQLSVL.

V and J are TRBV6-1 and TRBJ2-5; TRBD2 is a possible D gene (6 bases). The CDR3 covers 14 residues. Germline V lookup: CDR1 MNHNS, CDR2 SASEGT. Trimming left V 10 bases short and J 4 bases short, with 19 bases between. DNA of the CDR3: TGTGCCACCGGGAGTGCAGCGAAGGGAGAGACCCAGTACTTC. This codes for CATGSAAKGETQYF.

The chain is built from TRBV28 and TRBJ2-3; a possible D gene is TRBD1 (6 bases). Per germline, CDR1 MDHEN and CDR2 SYDVKM. Between the trimmed V and J ends, which lost 2 bases and 2 bases, there was a span of 11 bases. The CDR3 covers 15 residues. The DNA of the CDR3 is TGTGCCAGCAGTTTACGAACAGGGTACACAGATACGCAGTATTTT. It encodes CASSLRTGYTDTQYF.

CDR3 nucleotides: TGTGCCAGCAGTGAAGGGACAGCGAACACCGGGGAGCTGTTTTTT. Encoded protein: CASSEGTANTGELFF. V is TRBV25-1 and J is TRBJ2-2; 7 bases fit TRBD1. V trimming: 2 bases; J trimming: 0 bases; junction bases outside the gene matches: 0. The CDR3 is 15 residues long. Germline V gene lookup returns CDR1 MGHDK and CDR2 SYGVNS.

V usage is TRBV4-3 and J usage is TRBJ2-3; 13 nucleotides align to TRBD2. Germline CDR1 reads LGHNA; CDR2 reads YSLEER. This CDR3 has 21 residues. With V trimmed by 1 base and J by 1 base, 14 bases remained unmatched. The chain's CDR3 is CASSQGLAGGPRRSGTDTQYF. The CDR3 DNA reads as TGCGCCAGCAGCCAAGGACTAGCGGGAGGACCCCGGCGCTCTGGCACAGATACGCAGTATTTT.

Only a few counts were recorded for this clone. This chain uses TRBV6-5 with TRBJ2-1, with D possibly being TRBD2 (5 bases). Per the germline V gene, CDR1 is MNHEY and CDR2 is SVGAGI. The CDR3 extends over 14 amino acids. The V and J ends lost 4 bases and 8 bases respectively, with 15 bases between them. Written as DNA, the CDR3 is TGTGCCAGCAGTTCCCGGACTCGCCTCGATGAGCAGTTCTTC. It specifies CASSSRTRLDEQFF.

The genes are TRBV12-5 and TRBJ2-1, with D possibly being TRBD2 (6 bases). The CDR3 runs to 14 residues. V lost 1 base, J lost 9 bases, and 13 bases lay in between. CDR1 and CDR2 (germline): LGHNT, FRNRAP. CDR3 nucleotides: TGTGCTAGTGGTTTGGGACTAGTCCGGGGTGAGCAGTTCTTC. It is translated as CASGLGLVRGEQFF.

This clone was detected a few times. The chain is built from TRBV7-9 and TRBJ2-1; D is unclear. Germline assignment: CDR1 SEHNR and CDR2 FQNEAQ (reference sequence). The CDR3 consists of 16 residues. Between the trimmed V and J ends, which lost 3 bases and 0 bases, there was a span of 12 bases. CDR3 amino acids: CASSFSPKSSYNEQFF. The CDR3 DNA is TGTGCCAGCAGCTTCTCCCCGAAGAGCTCCTACAATGAGCAGTTCTTC.

This clone was detected only a few times. The rearrangement joins TRBV28 to TRBJ2-4, with 10 bases fitting TRBD1. J gave up 2 bases and V 7 bases, and 11 bases lay outside the gene matches. Germline CDR1 and CDR2: MDHEN and SYDVKM. This CDR3 has 17 amino acids. CDR3 loop: CASIGDRGLPSKNIQYF. As DNA, the CDR3 is TGTGCCAGCATAGGAGACAGGGGGCTGCCCTCCAAAAACATTCAGTACTTC. The variable domain in full, completed from reference TRBV28 and TRBJ2-4, reads DVKVTQSSRYLVKRTGEKVFLECVQDMDHENMFWYRQDPGLGLRLIYFSYDVKMKEKGDIPEGYSVSREKKERFSLILESASTNQTSMYLCASIGDRGLPSKNIQYFGAGTRLSVL.

The sample holds a few counts of this clone. As DNA, the CDR3 is TGTGCCAGCAGCCAGGCCCGGACAGGGAACAATGAGCAGTTCTTC. Translation gives CASSQARTGNNEQFF. The gene calls are TRBV5-4 and TRBJ2-1, with 8 positions matching TRBD1. CDR3 length equals 15 residues. Germline CDR1 and CDR2: SGHNT and YYREEE (reference sequence). Losses at the gene ends were 4 bases for V and 5 bases for J; bases not matched to a gene: 8.

The chain combines TRBV5-1 with TRBJ2-5; maybe TRBD2 (6 bases). Germline V CDR1 and CDR2: SGHRS, YFSETQ. Trimming took 5 bases from V and 6 from J, leaving 14 bases between them. CDR3 size: 13 residues. This CDR3 is CASRMEGWKTQYF. CDR3 in DNA: TGCGCCAGCAGGATGGAGGGATGGAAGACCCAGTACTTC. Filled out from reference TRBV5-1 and TRBJ2-5, the complete variable domain reads KAGVTQTPRYLIKTRGQQVTLSCSPISGHRSVSWYQQTPGQGLQFLFEYFSETQRNKGNFPGRFSGRQFSNSRSEMNVSTLELGDSALYLCASRMEGWKTQYFGPGTRLLVL.

The chain links TRBV18 to TRBJ1-5; a weak D match, TRBD1 (5 bases). The V gene's germline CDR1 is KGHSH and CDR2 LQKENI. V gave up 2 bases and J gave up 5 bases, with 10 bases separating them. The CDR3 extends over 14 amino acids. The CDR3 loop is CASSPGQGYQPQHF. The CDR3 coding sequence is TGTGCCAGCTCACCAGGGCAGGGCTATCAGCCCCAGCATTTT.

The genes are TRBV5-1 and TRBJ1-6, with 9 bases that match TRBD1. This CDR3 region has 15 residues. In germline, CDR1 is SGHRS, CDR2 YFSETQ. The V gene end was trimmed by 1 base and the J gene end by 9 bases; junction bases not matched to a gene: 5. The CDR3 loop is CASSLSGQGRSPLHF. DNA of the CDR3: TGCGCCAGCAGCTTGTCGGGACAGGGTCGTTCACCCCTCCACTTT. Filled out from reference TRBV5-1 and TRBJ1-6, the complete variable domain reads KAGVTQTPRYLIKTRGQQVTLSCSPISGHRSVSWYQQTPGQGLQFLFEYFSETQRNKGNFPGRFSGRQFSNSRSEMNVSTLELGDSALYLCASSLSGQGRSPLHFGNGTRLTVT.

CDR3 sequence (DNA): TGTGCCAGCAGTGCCCCGGGACTAGCGAGCAATGAGCAGTTCTTC. It specifies CASSAPGLASNEQFF. The chain uses TRBV25-1 and TRBJ2-1; 10 bases map to TRBD2. This CDR3 spans 15 amino acids. V was clipped by 4 bases and J by 6 bases; unmatched bases: 6. Germline CDR1 MGHDK, CDR2 SYGVNS.

The V gene is TRBV11-1, the J gene TRBJ2-5; perhaps TRBD2 as D (6 bases). The V and J ends lost 1 base and 7 bases respectively, with 10 bases between them. The CDR3 extends over 13 amino acids. Germline loops: CDR1 SGHAT, CDR2 FQDESV (reference sequence). This CDR3 reads CASSLDLGGTQYF. The CDR3 DNA is TGTGCCAGCAGCTTAGATCTGGGGGGGACCCAGTACTTC. The full variable domain, in which reference TRBV11-1 and TRBJ2-5 provide the parts outside the CDR3, is EAEVAQSPRYKITEKSQAVAFWCDPISGHATLYWYRQILGQGPELLVQFQDESVVDDSQLPKDRFSAERLKGVDSTLKIQPAELGDSAMYLCASSLDLGGTQYFGPGTRLLVL.

The chain recombines TRBV19 with TRBJ2-1; tentative D call: TRBD2 (6 bases). This CDR3 is 15 amino acids long. V lost 2 bases and J 3 bases, leaving 11 bases between the germline ends. Germline V gene sequence: CDR1 LNHDA, CDR2 SQIVND (reference sequence). The CDR3 region is CASSIKVGGYNEQFF. The CDR3 bases are TGTGCCAGTAGTATAAAAGTGGGGGGCTACAATGAGCAGTTCTTC.

The chain links TRBV30 to TRBJ1-2; TRBD1 is a possible D gene (6 bases). The CDR3 contains 14 residues. Trimming took 2 bases from V and 5 from J, leaving 15 bases between them. CDR1 and CDR2 (germline): GTSNPN, SVGIG (reference sequence). DNA of the CDR3: TGTGCCTGGAGTCGACAGGCCCGGATGTATGGCTACACCTTC. As protein: CAWSRQARMYGYTF. Combining the CDR3 with reference TRBV30 and TRBJ1-2 gives the whole variable domain SQTIHQWPATLVQPVGSPLSLECTVEGTSNPNLYWYRQAAGRGLQLLFYSVGIGQISSEVPQNLSASRPQDRQFILSSKKLLLSDSGFYLCAWSRQARMYGYTFGSGTRLTVV.

The gene calls are TRBV28 and TRBJ2-5; weak D call: TRBD2 (7 bases). In germline, CDR1 is MDHEN, CDR2 SYDVKM. The CDR3 has 14 amino acids. V was clipped by 9 bases and J by 4 bases, with 18 bases between them. In nucleotides, the CDR3 is TGTGCCAGTCGCGGGGGCGGGATAGTAGAGACCCAGTACTTC. It translates to CASRGGGIVETQYF.

The chain combines TRBV10-3 with TRBJ1-3; 10 nucleotides match TRBD1. V was clipped by 5 bases and J by 0 bases; unmatched bases: 7. In germline, CDR1 is ENHRY, CDR2 SYGVKD. The CDR3 is 17 residues long. The CDR3 DNA follows: TGTGCCATCAGTACGGGACAGGGGCAAAACTCTGGAAACACCATATATTTT. Translation gives CAISTGQGQNSGNTIYF.

This clone is a singleton in its sample. The V and J genes are TRBV19 and TRBJ2-7; D is perhaps TRBD1 (6 bases). The CDR3 runs 14 residues. Trimming pared 5 bases from V and 2 bases from J, leaving 13 bases between. Germline assignment: CDR1 LNHDA and CDR2 SQIVND (reference sequence). The CDR3 reads CASSPWTAAYEQYF. DNA of the CDR3: TGTGCCAGTAGTCCATGGACAGCAGCCTACGAGCAGTACTTC.

The V gene is TRBV27, the J gene TRBJ1-5; possible D gene TRBD1, 6 bases. Trimming removed 5 bases from V and 5 bases from J, with 10 bases in between. CDR1 and CDR2 (germline): MNHEY, SMNVEV (reference sequence). The CDR3 runs 13 residues. The CDR3 coding sequence is TGTGCCAGCAGTGCGGACAGTTATCAGCCCCAGCATTTT. Translation: CASSADSYQPQHF.

The V call is TRBV29-1, the J call TRBJ1-2, with D unclear. The germline V gene has CDR1 SQVTM and CDR2 ANQGSEA. The CDR3 consists of 14 residues. Trimming took 1 base from V and 0 from J, leaving 9 bases between them. CDR3: CSVEGALTNYGYTF. CDR3 nucleotide sequence: TGCAGCGTTGAAGGGGCACTCACTAACTATGGCTACACCTTC.